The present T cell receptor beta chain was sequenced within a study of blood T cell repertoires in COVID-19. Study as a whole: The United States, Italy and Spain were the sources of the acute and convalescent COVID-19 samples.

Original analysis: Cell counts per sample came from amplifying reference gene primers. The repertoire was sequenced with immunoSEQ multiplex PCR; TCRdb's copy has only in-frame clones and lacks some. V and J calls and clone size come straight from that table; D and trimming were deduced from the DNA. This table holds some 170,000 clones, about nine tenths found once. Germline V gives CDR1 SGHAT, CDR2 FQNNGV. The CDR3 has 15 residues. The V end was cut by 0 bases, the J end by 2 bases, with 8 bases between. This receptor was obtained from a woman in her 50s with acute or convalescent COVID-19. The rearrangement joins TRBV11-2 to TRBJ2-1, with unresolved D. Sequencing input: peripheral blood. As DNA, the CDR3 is TGTGCCAGCAGCTTAGAGGGCAGGACCTACAATGAGCAGTTCTTC. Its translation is CASSLEGRTYNEQFF.